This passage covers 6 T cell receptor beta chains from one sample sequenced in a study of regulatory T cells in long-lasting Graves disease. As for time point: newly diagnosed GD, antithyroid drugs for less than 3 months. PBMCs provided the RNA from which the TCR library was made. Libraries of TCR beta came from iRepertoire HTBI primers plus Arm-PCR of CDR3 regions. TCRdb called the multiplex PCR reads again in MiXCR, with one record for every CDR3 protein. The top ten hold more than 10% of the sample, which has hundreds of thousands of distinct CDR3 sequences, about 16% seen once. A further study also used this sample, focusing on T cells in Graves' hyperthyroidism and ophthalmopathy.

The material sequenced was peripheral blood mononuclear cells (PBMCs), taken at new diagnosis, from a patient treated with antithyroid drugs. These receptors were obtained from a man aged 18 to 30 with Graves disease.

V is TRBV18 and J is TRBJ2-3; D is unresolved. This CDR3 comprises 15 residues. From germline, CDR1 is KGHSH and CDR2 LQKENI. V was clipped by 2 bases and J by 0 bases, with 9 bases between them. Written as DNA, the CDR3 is TGTGCCAGCTCACCATTTTACGCTAGCACAGATACGCAGTATTTT. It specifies CASSPFYASTDTQYF.

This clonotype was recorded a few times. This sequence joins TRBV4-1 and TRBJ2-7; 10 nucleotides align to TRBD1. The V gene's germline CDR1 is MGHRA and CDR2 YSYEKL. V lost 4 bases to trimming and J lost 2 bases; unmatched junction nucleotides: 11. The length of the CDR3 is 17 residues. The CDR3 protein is CASSLLSPGQGPYEQYF. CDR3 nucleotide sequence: TGCGCCAGCAGCCTTCTAAGCCCGGGACAGGGGCCCTACGAGCAGTACTTC.

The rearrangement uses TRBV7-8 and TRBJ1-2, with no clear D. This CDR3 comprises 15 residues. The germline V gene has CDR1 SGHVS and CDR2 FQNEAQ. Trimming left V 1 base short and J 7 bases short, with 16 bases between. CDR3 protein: CASSLGREIAGGYTF. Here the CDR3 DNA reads TGTGCCAGCAGCTTAGGGAGGGAGATTGCTGGTGGCTACACCTTC.

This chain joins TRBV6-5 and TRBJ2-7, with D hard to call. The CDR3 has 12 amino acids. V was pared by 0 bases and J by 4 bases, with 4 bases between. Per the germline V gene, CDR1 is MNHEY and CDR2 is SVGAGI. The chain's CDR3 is CASSYSWYEQYF. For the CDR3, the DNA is TGTGCCAGCAGTTACTCCTGGTACGAGCAGTACTTC.

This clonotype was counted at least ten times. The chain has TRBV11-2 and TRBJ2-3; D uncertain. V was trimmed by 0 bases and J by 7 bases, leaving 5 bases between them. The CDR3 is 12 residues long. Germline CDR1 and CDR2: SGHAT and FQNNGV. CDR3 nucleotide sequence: TGTGCCAGCAGCTTAGAGTCGTATACGCAGTATTTT. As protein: CASSLESYTQYF. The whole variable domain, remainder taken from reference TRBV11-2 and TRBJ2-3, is EAGVAQSPRYKIIEKRQSVAFWCNPISGHATLYWYQQILGQGPKLLIQFQNNGVVDDSQLPKDRFSAERLKGVDSTLKIQPAKLEDSAVYLCASSLESYTQYFGPGTRLTVL.

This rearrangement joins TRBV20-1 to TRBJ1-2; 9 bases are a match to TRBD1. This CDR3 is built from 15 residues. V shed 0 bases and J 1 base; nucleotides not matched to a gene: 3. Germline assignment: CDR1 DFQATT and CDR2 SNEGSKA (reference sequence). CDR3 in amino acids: CSAREGTGINYGYTF. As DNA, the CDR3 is TGCAGTGCTAGAGAAGGGACAGGGATTAACTATGGCTACACCTTC.